These T cell receptor beta chains were read from a single sample in a study of blood T cells in healthy people across ages. TCRdb called the 5' RACE reads again in MiXCR, with one record for every CDR3 protein. The sample has around 1,800,000 distinct CDR3 sequences; 35% to 50% are singletons. The sample was blood. The receptors here all came from a human donor in good health. The conserved cysteine and the conserved F or W are not part of the CDR3 here.

V	J	CDR3
TRBV9	TRBJ2-3	ASSVVGQGSIDTQY
TRBV20-1	TRBJ1-2	SARDSRGFYGYT
TRBV20-1	TRBJ2-7	SYNSGGTYNEQY
TRBV10-3	TRBJ1-2	AISTGATPDGYT
TRBV12-3/TRBV12-4	TRBJ1-3	ASSPFSSSGNTIY
TRBV7-2	TRBJ1-2	ASSINRDSYGYT
TRBV7-2	TRBJ2-2	ASSPMNTGELF
TRBV7-9	TRBJ1-2	ASSNPGTGIDGYT
TRBV7-2	TRBJ1-2	ASSLGNSGGYT
TRBV6-6	TRBJ1-2	ASSYRGGVYGYT
TRBV29-1	TRBJ2-7	SVIGERYEQY
TRBV29-1	TRBJ2-7	SVVVRTLTYEQY
TRBV11-2	TRBJ2-3	ASRGLSRNADTQY
TRBV20-1	TRBJ2-3	SARGDVTGVRDTQY
TRBV12-3/TRBV12-4	TRBJ2-1	ASSLDLTGGLQF
TRBV4-3	TRBJ1-3	ASSQEFLGVSNTIY
TRBV6-5	.	ASIRGAGWETQY
TRBV29-1	TRBJ2-1	SVDGQGADYEQF
TRBV20-1	TRBJ2-5	SVGGSGSETQY
TRBV11-3	TRBJ2-5	ASRAGTGGGETQY
TRBV7-2	TRBJ2-7	ASSSRRGLAGIHEQY
TRBV7-2	TRBJ2-4	ASSLAHAGDNIQY
TRBV2	TRBJ1-5	ASSEANSNQPQH
TRBV20-1	.	SARRLAGGSPETQY
TRBV2	TRBJ2-1	ASVSGGGRPYNEQF
TRBV7-2	TRBJ2-5	ASSYGGYRETQY
TRBV6-5	TRBJ2-1	ASSYPLPYEQF
TRBV5-1	TRBJ2-3	ASSAAYSDTQY
TRBV11-1	TRBJ1-1	ASKGAENTEAF
TRBV7-2	TRBJ1-5	ASSLIRGEQPQH
TRBV6-2/TRBV6-3	TRBJ2-3	ASRLAAGGYTDTQY
TRBV28	TRBJ1-1	ASRAGQVHTEAF
TRBV7-9	TRBJ1-2	ASSLGDTLNYGYT
TRBV29-1	TRBJ2-1	SVEIQTSGVSYNEQF
TRBV29-1	TRBJ2-7	SVEEGQSYGQY
TRBV20-1	TRBJ2-1	SGSGRRAYNEQF
TRBV10-3	TRBJ2-7	AISESLGRNYEQY
TRBV29-1	TRBJ2-5	SVAGTKSNQETQY
TRBV27	TRBJ2-7	ATTGTESYKQY
TRBV5-1	.	ASSRKTETLRETQY
TRBV7-2	TRBJ1-2	ASSLGTGQYGYT
TRBV24-1	TRBJ1-2	ATSELDANYGYT
TRBV4-3	.	ASSPTLGGRDRGSEQY
TRBV20-1	TRBJ2-1	SATPEARGYYNEQF
TRBV28	TRBJ2-3	ASTPLGKLGTDTQY
TRBV6-5	TRBJ2-1	ASSYSLRNEQF
TRBV10-3	TRBJ1-1	AISEWIGVGTEAF
TRBV18	TRBJ2-7	ASLRDGDYEQY
TRBV3-1	TRBJ1-2	ASSQDKGFGDYT
TRBV28	TRBJ1-2	ASSPHPGPYYGNT
TRBV6-2/TRBV6-3	TRBJ1-2	ASRSLRQLGYGYT
TRBV28	.	ASRLVNHEQY
TRBV9	TRBJ2-7	ASSVRDLPSYEQY